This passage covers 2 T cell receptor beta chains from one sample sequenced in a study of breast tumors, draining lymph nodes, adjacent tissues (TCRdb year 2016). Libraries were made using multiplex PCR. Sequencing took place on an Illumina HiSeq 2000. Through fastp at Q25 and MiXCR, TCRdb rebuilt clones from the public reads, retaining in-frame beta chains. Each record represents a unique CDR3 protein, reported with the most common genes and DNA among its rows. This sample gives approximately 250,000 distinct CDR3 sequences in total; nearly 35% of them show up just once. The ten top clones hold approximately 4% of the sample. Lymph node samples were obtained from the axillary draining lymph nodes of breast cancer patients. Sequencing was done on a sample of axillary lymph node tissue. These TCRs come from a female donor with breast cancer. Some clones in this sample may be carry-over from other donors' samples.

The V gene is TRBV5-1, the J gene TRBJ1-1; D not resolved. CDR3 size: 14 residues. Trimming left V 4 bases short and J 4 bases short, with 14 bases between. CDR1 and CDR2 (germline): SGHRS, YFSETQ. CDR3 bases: TGCGCCAGCAGCCCCCAAGGGAGCTTCACTGAAGCTTTCTTT. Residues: CASSPQGSFTEAFF.

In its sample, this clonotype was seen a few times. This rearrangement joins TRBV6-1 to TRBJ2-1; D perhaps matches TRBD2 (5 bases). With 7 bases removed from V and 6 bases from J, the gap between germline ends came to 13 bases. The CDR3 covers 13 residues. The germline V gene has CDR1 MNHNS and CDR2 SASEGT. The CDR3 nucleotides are TGTGCCAGCACCCCGGGGTTCGGCAATGAGCAGTTCTTC. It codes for CASTPGFGNEQFF.